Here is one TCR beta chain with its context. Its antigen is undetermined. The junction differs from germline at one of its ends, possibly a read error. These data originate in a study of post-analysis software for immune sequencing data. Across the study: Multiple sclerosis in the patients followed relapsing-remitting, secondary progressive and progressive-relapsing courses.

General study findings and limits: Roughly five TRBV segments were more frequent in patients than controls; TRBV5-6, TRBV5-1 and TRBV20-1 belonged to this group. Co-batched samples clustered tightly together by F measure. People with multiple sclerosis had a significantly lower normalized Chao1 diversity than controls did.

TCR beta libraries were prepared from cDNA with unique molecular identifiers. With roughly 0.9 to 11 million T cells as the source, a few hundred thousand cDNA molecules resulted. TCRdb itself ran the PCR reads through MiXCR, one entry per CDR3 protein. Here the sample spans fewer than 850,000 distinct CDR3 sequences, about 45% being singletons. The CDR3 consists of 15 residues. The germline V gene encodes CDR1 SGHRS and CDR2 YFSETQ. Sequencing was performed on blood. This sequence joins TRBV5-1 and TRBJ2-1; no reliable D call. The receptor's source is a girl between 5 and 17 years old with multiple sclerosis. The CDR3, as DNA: TGCGCCAGCAGCCGACTCCAGAGCTCCTACGATGAGCAGTTCTTC. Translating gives CASSRLQSSYDEQFF.